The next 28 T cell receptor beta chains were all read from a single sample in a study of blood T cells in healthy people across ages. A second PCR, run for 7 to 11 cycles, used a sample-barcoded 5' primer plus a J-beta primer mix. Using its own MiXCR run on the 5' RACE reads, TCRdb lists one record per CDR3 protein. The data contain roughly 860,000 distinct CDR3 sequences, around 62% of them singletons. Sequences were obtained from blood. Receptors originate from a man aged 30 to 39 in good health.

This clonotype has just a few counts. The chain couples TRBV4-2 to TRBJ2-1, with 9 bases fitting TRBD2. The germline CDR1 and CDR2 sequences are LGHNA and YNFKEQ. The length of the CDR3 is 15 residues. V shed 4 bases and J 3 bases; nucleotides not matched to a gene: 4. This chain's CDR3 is CASSLERGVYNEQFF. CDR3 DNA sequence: TGTGCCAGCAGCCTAGAGCGGGGGGTCTACAATGAGCAGTTCTTC.

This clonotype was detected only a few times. As DNA, the CDR3 is TGCAGTGAGGACGAGGACAGGCCCCACAATGAGCAGTTCTTC. Amino acids: CSEDEDRPHNEQFF. The chain joins TRBV20-1 to TRBJ2-1; 7 bases map to TRBD1. V shed 7 bases and J 5 bases; nucleotides not matched to a gene: 11. The CDR3 length is 14 residues. Germline-derived CDR1 and CDR2 are DFQATT and SNEGSKA (reference sequence).

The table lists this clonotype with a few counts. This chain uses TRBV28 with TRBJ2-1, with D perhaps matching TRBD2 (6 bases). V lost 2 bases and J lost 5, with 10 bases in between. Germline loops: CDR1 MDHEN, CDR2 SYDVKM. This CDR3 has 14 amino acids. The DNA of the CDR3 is TGTGCCAGCAGTTTAAGCCGCGGGGACAATGAGCAGTTCTTC. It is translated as CASSLSRGDNEQFF.

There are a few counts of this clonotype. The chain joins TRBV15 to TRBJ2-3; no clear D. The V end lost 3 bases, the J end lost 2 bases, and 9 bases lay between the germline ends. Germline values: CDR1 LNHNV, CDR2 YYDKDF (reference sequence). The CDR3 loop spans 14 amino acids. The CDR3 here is CATSSLEDTDTQYF. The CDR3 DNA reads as TGTGCCACCAGCAGTCTAGAGGACACAGATACGCAGTATTTT.

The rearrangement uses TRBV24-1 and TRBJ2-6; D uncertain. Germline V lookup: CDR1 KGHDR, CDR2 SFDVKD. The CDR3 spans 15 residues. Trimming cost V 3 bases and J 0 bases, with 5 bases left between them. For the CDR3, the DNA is TGTGCCACCAGTGATCGCCGCTCTGGGGCCAACGTCCTGACTTTC. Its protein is CATSDRRSGANVLTF.

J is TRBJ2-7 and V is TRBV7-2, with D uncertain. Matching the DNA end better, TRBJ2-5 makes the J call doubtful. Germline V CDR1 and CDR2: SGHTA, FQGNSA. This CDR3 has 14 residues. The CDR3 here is CASSSQRGRETQYF. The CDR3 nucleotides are TGTGCCAGCAGCTCTCAACGAGGCAGAGAGACCCAGTACTTC.

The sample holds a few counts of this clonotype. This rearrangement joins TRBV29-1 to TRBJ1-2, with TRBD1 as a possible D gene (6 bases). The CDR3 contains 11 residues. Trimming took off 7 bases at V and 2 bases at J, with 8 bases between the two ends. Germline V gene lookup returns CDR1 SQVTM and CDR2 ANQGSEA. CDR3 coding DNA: TGCAGCGGTACAGGGAACTATGGCTACACCTTC. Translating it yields CSGTGNYGYTF. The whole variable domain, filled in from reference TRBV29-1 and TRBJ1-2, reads SAVISQKPSRDICQRGTSLTIQCQVDSQVTMMFWYRQQPGQSLTLIATANQGSEATYESGFVIDKFPISRPNLTFSTLTVSNMSPEDSSIYLCSGTGNYGYTFGSGTRLTVV.

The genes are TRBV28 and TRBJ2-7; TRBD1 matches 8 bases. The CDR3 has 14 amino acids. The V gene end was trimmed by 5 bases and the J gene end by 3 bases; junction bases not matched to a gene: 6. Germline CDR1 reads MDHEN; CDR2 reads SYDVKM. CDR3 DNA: TGTGCCAGCAGTCATGACGACAGGGGCTACGAGCAGTACTTC. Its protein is CASSHDDRGYEQYF.

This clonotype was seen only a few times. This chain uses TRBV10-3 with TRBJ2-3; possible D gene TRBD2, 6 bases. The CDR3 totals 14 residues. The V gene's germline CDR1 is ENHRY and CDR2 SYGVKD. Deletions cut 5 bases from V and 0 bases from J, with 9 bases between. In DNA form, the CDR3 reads TGTGCCATCAGTATAGCGGAAAGCACAGATACGCAGTATTTT. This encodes CAISIAESTDTQYF.

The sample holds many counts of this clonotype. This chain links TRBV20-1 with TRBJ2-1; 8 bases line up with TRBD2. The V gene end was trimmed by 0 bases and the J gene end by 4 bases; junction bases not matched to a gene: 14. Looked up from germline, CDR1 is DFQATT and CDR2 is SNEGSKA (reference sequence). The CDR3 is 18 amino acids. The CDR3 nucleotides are TGCAGTGCTAGAGATGCAAGCGGGGGCCACCGAATTTACAATGAGCAGTTCTTC. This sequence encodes CSARDASGGHRIYNEQFF.

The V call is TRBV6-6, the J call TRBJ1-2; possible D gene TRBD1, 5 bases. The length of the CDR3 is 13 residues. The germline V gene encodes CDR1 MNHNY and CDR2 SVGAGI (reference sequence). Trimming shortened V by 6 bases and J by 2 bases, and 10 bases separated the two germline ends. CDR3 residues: CASRKEGNYGYTF. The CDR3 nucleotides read TGTGCCAGCAGAAAAGAGGGGAACTATGGCTACACCTTC.

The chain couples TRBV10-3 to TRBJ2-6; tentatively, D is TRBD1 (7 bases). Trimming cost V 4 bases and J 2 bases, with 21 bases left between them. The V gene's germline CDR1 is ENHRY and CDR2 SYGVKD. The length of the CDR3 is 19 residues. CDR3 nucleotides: TGTGCCATCAGTGCGCACCCAGGGGGGCAGGTCGCTGGGGCCAACGTCCTGACTTTC. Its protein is CAISAHPGGQVAGANVLTF.

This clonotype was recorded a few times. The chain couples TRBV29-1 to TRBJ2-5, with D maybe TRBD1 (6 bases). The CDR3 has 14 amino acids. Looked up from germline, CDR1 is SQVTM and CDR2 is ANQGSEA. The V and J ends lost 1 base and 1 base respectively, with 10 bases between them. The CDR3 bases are TGCAGCGTTGAAGTTATGGGGGCCCAAGAGACCCAGTACTTC. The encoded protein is CSVEVMGAQETQYF.

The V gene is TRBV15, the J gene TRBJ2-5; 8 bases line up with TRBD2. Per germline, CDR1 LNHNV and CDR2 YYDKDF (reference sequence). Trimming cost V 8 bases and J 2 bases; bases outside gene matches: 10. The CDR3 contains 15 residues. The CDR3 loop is CATSAGGPLQETQYF. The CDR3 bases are TGTGCCACCTCGGCGGGGGGCCCTCTACAAGAGACCCAGTACTTC.

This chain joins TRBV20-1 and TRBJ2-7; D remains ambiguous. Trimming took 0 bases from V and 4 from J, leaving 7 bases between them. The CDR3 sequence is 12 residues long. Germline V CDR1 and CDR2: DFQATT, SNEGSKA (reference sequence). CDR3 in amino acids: CSARDKGYEQYF. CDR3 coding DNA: TGCAGTGCTAGAGATAAAGGGTACGAGCAGTACTTC.

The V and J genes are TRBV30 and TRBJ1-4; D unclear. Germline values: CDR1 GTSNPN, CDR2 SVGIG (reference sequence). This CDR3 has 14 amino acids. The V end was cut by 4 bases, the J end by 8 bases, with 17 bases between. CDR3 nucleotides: TGTGCCTGGATGTCCAGCCCTGGGAGAGAAAAACTGTTTTTT. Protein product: CAWMSSPGREKLFF.

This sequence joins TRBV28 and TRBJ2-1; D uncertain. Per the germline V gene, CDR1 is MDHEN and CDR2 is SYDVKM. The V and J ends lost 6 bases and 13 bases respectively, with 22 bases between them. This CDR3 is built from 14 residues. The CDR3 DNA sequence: TGTGCCAGCAGCTCTTCCTGGGGTGCAGAGGCCCAGTTCTTC. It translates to CASSSSWGAEAQFF.

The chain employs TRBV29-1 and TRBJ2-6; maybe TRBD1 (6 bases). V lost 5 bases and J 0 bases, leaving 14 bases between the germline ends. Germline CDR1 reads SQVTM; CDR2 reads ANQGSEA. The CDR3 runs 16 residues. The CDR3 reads CSVLGTPGSGANVLTF. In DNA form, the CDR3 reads TGCAGCGTTCTCGGGACACCGGGCTCTGGGGCCAACGTCCTGACTTTC.

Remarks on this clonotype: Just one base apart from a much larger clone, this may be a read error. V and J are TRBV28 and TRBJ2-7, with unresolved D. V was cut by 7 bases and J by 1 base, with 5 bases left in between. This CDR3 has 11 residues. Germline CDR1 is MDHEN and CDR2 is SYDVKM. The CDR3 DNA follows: TGTGCCAGCAACGGATCCTACGAGCAGTACTTC. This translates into CASNGSYEQYF.

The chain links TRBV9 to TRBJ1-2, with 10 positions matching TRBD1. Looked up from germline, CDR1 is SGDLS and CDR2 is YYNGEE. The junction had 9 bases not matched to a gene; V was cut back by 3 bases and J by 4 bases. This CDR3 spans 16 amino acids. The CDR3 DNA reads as TGTGCCAGCAGCGACAGGACAGGGGGTAATTCCTATGGCTACACCTTC. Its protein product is CASSDRTGGNSYGYTF.

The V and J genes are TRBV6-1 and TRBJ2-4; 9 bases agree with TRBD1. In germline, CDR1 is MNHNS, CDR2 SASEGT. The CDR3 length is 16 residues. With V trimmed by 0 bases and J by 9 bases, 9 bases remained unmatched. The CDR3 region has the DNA TGTGCCAGCAGTGAAGCGTGGACAGGGGCCTTGGGCATTCAGTACTTC. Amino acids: CASSEAWTGALGIQYF.

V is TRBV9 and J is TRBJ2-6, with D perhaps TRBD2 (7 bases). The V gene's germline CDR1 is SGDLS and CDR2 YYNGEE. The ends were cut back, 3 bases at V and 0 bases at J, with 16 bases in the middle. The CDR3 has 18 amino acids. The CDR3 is CASSASGGSNSGANVLTF. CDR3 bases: TGTGCCAGCAGCGCGTCGGGGGGCTCGAACTCTGGGGCCAACGTCCTGACTTTC.

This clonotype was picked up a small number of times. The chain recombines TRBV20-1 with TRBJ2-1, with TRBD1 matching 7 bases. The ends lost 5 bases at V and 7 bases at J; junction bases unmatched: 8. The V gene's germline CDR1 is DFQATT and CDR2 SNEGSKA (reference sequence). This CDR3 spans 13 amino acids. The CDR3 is CSARQGLANEQFF. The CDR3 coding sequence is TGCAGTGCTCGACAGGGTTTGGCGAATGAGCAGTTCTTC.

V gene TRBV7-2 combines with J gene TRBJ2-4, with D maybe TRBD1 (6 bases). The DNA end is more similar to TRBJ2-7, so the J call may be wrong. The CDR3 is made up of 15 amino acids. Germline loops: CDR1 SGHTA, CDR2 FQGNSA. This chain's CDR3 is CASSLVWGRGYEQYF. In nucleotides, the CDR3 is TGTGCCAGCAGCTTAGTCTGGGGCAGGGGTTACGAGCAGTACTTC.

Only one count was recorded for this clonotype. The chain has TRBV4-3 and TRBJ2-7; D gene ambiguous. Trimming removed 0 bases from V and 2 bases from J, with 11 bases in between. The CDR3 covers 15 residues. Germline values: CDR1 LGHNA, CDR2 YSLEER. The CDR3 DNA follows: TGCGCCAGCAGCCAAGAGAAAGAGCTGGCCTACGAGCAGTACTTC. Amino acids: CASSQEKELAYEQYF.

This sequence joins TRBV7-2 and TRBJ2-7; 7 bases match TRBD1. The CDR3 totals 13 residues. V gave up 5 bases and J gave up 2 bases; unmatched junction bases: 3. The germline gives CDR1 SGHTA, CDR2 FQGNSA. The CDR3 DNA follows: TGTGCCAGCAGCAAAGGGACAGCCTACGAGCAGTACTTC. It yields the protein CASSKGTAYEQYF.

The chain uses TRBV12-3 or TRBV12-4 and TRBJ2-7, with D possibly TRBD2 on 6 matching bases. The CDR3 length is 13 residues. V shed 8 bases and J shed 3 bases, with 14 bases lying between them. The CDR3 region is CASGRRGLYEQYF. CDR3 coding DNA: TGTGCCAGCGGGAGGAGGGGTCTCTACGAGCAGTACTTC.

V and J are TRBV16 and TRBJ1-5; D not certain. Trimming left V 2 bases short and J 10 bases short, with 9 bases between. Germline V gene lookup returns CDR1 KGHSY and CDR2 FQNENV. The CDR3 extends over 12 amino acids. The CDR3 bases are TGTGCCAGCAGCCAAGAGACTCGACCCCAGCATTTT. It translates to CASSQETRPQHF.